The sequence of this TCR beta chain was determined in a study of blood T cell repertoires in COVID-19. V was pared by 3 bases and J by 3 bases, with 8 bases of the junction left unmatched. The CDR3 covers 16 residues. The germline V gene encodes CDR1 MNHNS and CDR2 SASEGT. Original data processing: Using reference gene primer amplification, nucleated cell counts were estimated. The repertoire was sequenced with immunoSEQ multiplex PCR; TCRdb's copy has only in-frame clones and lacks some. V, J and clone size are those of that table, while D and trimming were read from the DNA. The repertoire has around 130,000 clones, approximately 90% of them found once; the top ten carry about 2.1%.

This clonotype was obtained from a man aged 70-80 years with active COVID-19. The chain joins TRBV6-1 to TRBJ1-5; TRBD1 matches 7 bases. Sequences were obtained from peripheral blood. The CDR3 sequence: CASSDIGTANNQPQHF. The CDR3 DNA reads TGTGCCAGCAGTGATATCGGGACAGCTAACAATCAGCCCCAGCATTTT.